This TCR beta chain was observed in a study of blood T cell repertoires in COVID-19. Study processing details: Amplification with reference gene primers provided the estimates of nucleated cell counts. Assay: immunoSEQ multiplex PCR; the TCRdb copy retains only in-frame clones and omits some. V and J calls and clone size are as listed in that table; D and trimming were resolved from the DNA. Of 150,000 or so clones listed, around 83% were seen once; the top ten hold approximately 32%. This sequence originates from a woman in her sixties with acute or convalescent COVID-19. Sequenced sample: peripheral blood.

This CDR3 reads CASSPSAGGDGYTF. CDR3 sequence (DNA): TGTGCCAGCTCACCGAGCGCGGGAGGGGATGGCTACACCTTC. This chain joins TRBV18 and TRBJ1-2; possibly TRBD1 for D (5 bases). Germline loops: CDR1 KGHSH, CDR2 LQKENI. The V end lost 3 bases, the J end lost 6 bases, and 14 bases lay between the germline ends. There are 14 residues in the CDR3.